This record covers a single T cell receptor beta chain. As yet, its antigen is unknown. These data are taken from a study of post-analysis software for immune sequencing data. Whole-study results and caveats: Roughly 5 TRBV segments (TRBV5-6, TRBV5-1 and TRBV20-1 among them) occurred more frequently in patients than in controls. Strong same-batch co-clustering of samples appeared with F measure clustering.

The library was made from cDNA and included unique molecular identifiers. TCRdb re-analysed the PCR reads in MiXCR, keeping a single row per CDR3 protein. The data contain approximately 730,000 distinct CDR3 sequences, less than 35% of them singletons. CDR3 size: 13 residues. The germline V gene has CDR1 DFQATT and CDR2 SNEGSKA (reference sequence). The chain joins TRBV20-1 to TRBJ2-5; 8 nucleotides agree with TRBD2. TRBJ2-7 matches the DNA end more closely, so the J call is doubtful. This TCR came from a girl aged 5-17 years with multiple sclerosis. Material for sequencing was blood. The DNA of the CDR3 is TGCAGTGCTAGACGGGGGCTAGCGGGCGAGCAGTACTTC. Translated, it gives CSARRGLAGEQYF.